This T cell receptor beta chain was documented in a study of CD8+ T cells in alopecia areata. cDNA reverse transcribed from extracted RNA served as the sequencing template. Here immunoSEQ multiplex PCR was the method, and the copy in TCRdb shows in-frame clones only, minus some. The table lists tens of thousands of clones, over 95% of them singletons, with around 25% in the top ten. This CDR3 has 13 amino acids. The germline CDR1 and CDR2 sequences are SGHDN and FVKESK. The V and J ends lost 2 bases and 7 bases respectively, with 6 bases between them. Comments on this clone: Its target is unknown.

Findings and limits, study-wide: Affected scalp, especially in alopecia totalis/universalis, had a higher clonality than normal scalp did.

Lesional scalp punch biopsies and peripheral blood came from alopecia areata patients. This TCR was recovered from a human donor with alopecia areata. Material: CD8+ T cells sorted from blood, obtained at week 0. The chain is built from TRBV14 and TRBJ1-6; D gene uncertain. CDR3 DNA: TGTGCCAGCAGCCAAACTGGGAATTCACCCCTCCACTTT. Its translation: CASSQTGNSPLHF.